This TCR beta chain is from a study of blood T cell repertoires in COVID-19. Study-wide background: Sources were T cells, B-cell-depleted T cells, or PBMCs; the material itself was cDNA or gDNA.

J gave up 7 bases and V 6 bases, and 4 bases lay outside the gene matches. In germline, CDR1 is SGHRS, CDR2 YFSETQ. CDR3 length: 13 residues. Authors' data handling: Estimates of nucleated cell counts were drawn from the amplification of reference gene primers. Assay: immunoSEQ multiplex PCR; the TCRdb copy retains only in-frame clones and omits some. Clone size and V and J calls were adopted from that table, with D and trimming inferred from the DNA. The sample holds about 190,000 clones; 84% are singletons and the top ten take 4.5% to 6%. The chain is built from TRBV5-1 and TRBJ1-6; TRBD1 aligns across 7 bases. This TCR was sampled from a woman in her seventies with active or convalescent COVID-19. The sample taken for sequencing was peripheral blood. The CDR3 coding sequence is TGCGCCAGCACGGAGGGGGCAAATTCACCCCTCCACTTT. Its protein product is CASTEGANSPLHF. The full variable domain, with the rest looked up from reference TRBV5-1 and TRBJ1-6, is KAGVTQTPRYLIKTRGQQVTLSCSPISGHRSVSWYQQTPGQGLQFLFEYFSETQRNKGNFPGRFSGRQFSNSRSEMNVSTLELGDSALYLCASTEGANSPLHFGNGTRLTVT.